These 21 T cell receptor beta chains were all obtained from the same sample, sequenced in a study of cytomegalovirus exposure and HLA in healthy donors. The repertoire was sequenced with immunoSEQ multiplex PCR; TCRdb's copy has only in-frame clones and lacks some. The table shows fewer than 200,000 clones, with 89% occurring only once. The sequencing input was PBMCs. The receptors here all came from a woman aged 18-30 years in good health and CMV-seropositive.

This sequence joins TRBV7-3 and TRBJ2-1; possible D gene TRBD1, 5 bases. V was pared by 5 bases and J by 8 bases, with 22 bases between. Germline lookup yields CDR1 SGHTA and CDR2 FQGTGA. The length of the CDR3 is 16 residues. CDR3 amino acids: CASSIGVSASNHEQFF. In nucleotides, the CDR3 is TGTGCCAGCAGCATAGGGGTGAGCGCGAGCAACCATGAGCAGTTCTTC.

The V and J genes are TRBV6-5 and TRBJ2-7; the match to TRBD1 covers 9 bases. J was trimmed by 5 bases and V by 6 bases; bases with no gene match: 11. This CDR3 is built from 15 residues. The germline V gene has CDR1 MNHEY and CDR2 SVGAGI. The CDR3 bases are TGTGCCAGCAGAAATACCGGGACAGGGAACAACGAGCAGTACTTC. Translated, it gives CASRNTGTGNNEQYF.

The J gene is TRBJ1-5, the V gene TRBV6-5; the D gene is possibly TRBD1 (6 bases). The germline gives CDR1 MNHEY, CDR2 SVGAGI. The ends were cut back, 4 bases at V and 0 bases at J, with 13 bases in the middle. CDR3 length: 16 amino acids. The CDR3 loop is CASSSKGHFSNQPQHF. DNA of the CDR3: TGTGCCAGCAGTTCCAAGGGACACTTTAGCAATCAGCCCCAGCATTTT.

The J gene is TRBJ1-1, the V gene TRBV19; the D is unclear. Between the trimmed V and J ends, which lost 3 bases and 3 bases, there was a span of 11 bases. Per germline, CDR1 LNHDA and CDR2 SQIVND (reference sequence). The CDR3 has 14 residues. The CDR3, as DNA: TGTGCCAGTAGTATCCCCTCTCGGGACACTGAAGCTTTCTTT. This encodes CASSIPSRDTEAFF.

V gene TRBV5-1 combines with J gene TRBJ2-7, with TRBD1 identical over 12 bases. The CDR3 spans 18 residues. Germline CDR1 reads SGHRS; CDR2 reads YFSETQ. V was clipped by 3 bases and J by 6 bases; unmatched bases: 16. The CDR3 loop is CASSSTLGTPGQGAEQYF. Written as DNA, the CDR3 is TGCGCCAGCAGCTCGACACTAGGGACCCCGGGACAGGGGGCCGAGCAGTACTTC. The full variable domain, its missing parts supplied by reference TRBV5-1 and TRBJ2-7, is KAGVTQTPRYLIKTRGQQVTLSCSPISGHRSVSWYQQTPGQGLQFLFEYFSETQRNKGNFPGRFSGRQFSNSRSEMNVSTLELGDSALYLCASSSTLGTPGQGAEQYFGPGTRLTVT.

The CDR3 reads CASSGGSGRATGELFF. CDR3 sequence (DNA): TGTGCCAGCAGCGGCGGGAGCGGGAGGGCCACCGGGGAGCTGTTTTTT. The rearrangement uses TRBV11-1 and TRBJ2-2; 10 nucleotides line up with TRBD2. Losses at the gene ends were 5 bases for V and 4 bases for J; bases not matched to a gene: 7. This CDR3 has 16 residues. CDR1 and CDR2 (germline): SGHAT, FQDESV (reference sequence).

This sequence joins TRBV2 and TRBJ1-2; D possibly corresponds to TRBD1 (5 bases). CDR1 SNHLY and CDR2 FYNNEI come from the germline V gene. V was pared by 7 bases and J by 4 bases, with 25 bases between. This CDR3 is 17 amino acids long. This chain's CDR3 is CASTPITTPGATYGYTF. CDR3 DNA sequence: TGTGCCAGCACCCCGATCACAACTCCTGGGGCTACCTATGGCTACACCTTC.

The V gene is TRBV18, the J gene TRBJ2-7; perhaps TRBD2 as D (6 bases). The CDR3 contains 15 residues. Looked up from germline, CDR1 is KGHSH and CDR2 is LQKENI. V was trimmed by 6 bases and J by 2 bases, leaving 17 bases between them. CDR3 coding DNA: TGTGCCAGCTCTCGGAACCGGGACTGGACCTACGAGCAGTACTTC. Translating gives CASSRNRDWTYEQYF.

This clone was seen more than once but under ten times. The chain has TRBV12-5 and TRBJ2-1; 7 nucleotides match TRBD1. The germline gives CDR1 LGHNT, CDR2 FRNRAP. The CDR3 extends over 13 amino acids. V was clipped by 0 bases and J by 14 bases; unmatched bases: 7. The CDR3 region has the DNA TGTGCTAGTGGTTTGGTAGGCCGGGACAGAAAGTTCTTC. Translated: CASGLVGRDRKFF.

V and J are TRBV27 and TRBJ2-7, with 7 bases matching TRBD2. The V gene end was trimmed by 7 bases and the J gene end by 2 bases; junction bases not matched to a gene: 8. The CDR3 runs to 14 residues. Germline lookup yields CDR1 MNHEY and CDR2 SMNVEV (reference sequence). CDR3 amino acids: CASKYTSVAYEQYF. In DNA, the CDR3 is TGTGCCAGCAAATACACTAGCGTAGCCTACGAGCAGTACTTC.

This clone has a single count. CDR3 region: CASPINRWRDGLNTEAFF. CDR3 nucleotide sequence: TGTGCCAGTCCGATTAACCGATGGAGGGACGGACTGAACACTGAAGCTTTCTTT. The chain uses TRBV27 and TRBJ1-1, with a possible D match to TRBD1 (5 bases). Trimming cost V 9 bases and J 0 bases, with 26 bases left between them. Germline V CDR1 and CDR2: MNHEY, SMNVEV (reference sequence). CDR3 size: 18 residues.

This clone was recorded once. The chain couples TRBV4-2 to TRBJ1-2, with 9 positions matching TRBD1. From germline, CDR1 is LGHNA and CDR2 YNFKEQ. With V trimmed by 0 bases and J by 3 bases, 2 bases remained unmatched. This CDR3 has 15 residues. The CDR3 here is CASSQDRTGDYGYTF. The CDR3 DNA reads as TGTGCCAGCAGCCAAGATAGGACAGGGGACTATGGCTACACCTTC.

CDR3 bases: TGTGCCAGCAGCTTGGCCGGGGTGAAGGGAACCTACGAGCAGTACTTC. Its translation is CASSLAGVKGTYEQYF. The V gene is TRBV5-6, the J gene TRBJ2-7; TRBD2 might be the D (5 bases). With 0 bases removed from V and 2 bases from J, the gap between germline ends came to 15 bases. In germline, CDR1 is SGHDT, CDR2 YYEEEE. The CDR3 loop spans 16 amino acids.

V gene TRBV5-6 combines with J gene TRBJ2-7; 7 bases agree with TRBD1. CDR1 and CDR2 (germline): SGHDT, YYEEEE. The CDR3 has 14 residues. V was pared by 3 bases and J by 2 bases, with 5 bases of the junction left unmatched. CDR3 residues: CASSYGDRTYEQYF. CDR3 DNA sequence: TGTGCCAGCAGCTATGGGGACAGAACCTACGAGCAGTACTTC.

The chain is built from TRBV15 and TRBJ2-7; 8 bases line up with TRBD2. The CDR3 is made up of 14 amino acids. Germline V lookup: CDR1 LNHNV, CDR2 YYDKDF (reference sequence). Trimming at V came to 0 bases and at J to 7 bases, leaving 5 bases not matched to a gene. The CDR3 is CATSRDRQREEQYF. The CDR3 nucleotides read TGTGCCACCAGCAGAGATCGCCAGCGGGAGGAGCAGTACTTC.

The CDR3 DNA reads as TGCGCCAGCACCCTCGTAGCGGGAGGGGTGAATGAGCAGTTCTTC. This sequence encodes CASTLVAGGVNEQFF. This rearrangement joins TRBV5-1 to TRBJ2-1; the match to TRBD2 covers 11 bases. J lost 7 bases, V lost 6 bases, and 9 bases had no gene match. There are 15 residues in the CDR3. Germline loops: CDR1 SGHRS, CDR2 YFSETQ.

The chain links TRBV6-5 to TRBJ2-7; D unresolved. CDR3 size: 13 residues. The V end was cut by 7 bases, the J end by 3 bases, with 13 bases between. Germline CDR1 reads MNHEY; CDR2 reads SVGAGI. The CDR3 nucleotides are TGTGCCAGCAAAAGTTGGGCAGACTACGAGCAGTACTTC. Amino acids: CASKSWADYEQYF.

This clone was detected once. The chain recombines TRBV11-2 with TRBJ2-7, with 16 nucleotides matching TRBD2. V gave up 0 bases and J gave up 4 bases; unmatched junction bases: 3. Per the germline V gene, CDR1 is SGHAT and CDR2 is FQNNGV. The CDR3 contains 17 residues. The DNA for the CDR3 is TGTGCCAGCAGCTTAGATGGGACTAGCGGGAGGGATTACGAGCAGTACTTC. Translation gives CASSLDGTSGRDYEQYF.

The table lists this clone with a count of one. The rearrangement joins TRBV28 to TRBJ1-1; D not certain. CDR3 length: 13 residues. The V gene's germline CDR1 is MDHEN and CDR2 SYDVKM. Trimming removed 8 bases at V and 6 bases at J, with 16 bases between. The CDR3 DNA reads TGTGCCAGCCTTCCTCCTACGAGATCTGAAGCTTTCTTT. Protein sequence: CASLPPTRSEAFF.

The rearrangement links TRBV19 to TRBJ2-6; D gene uncertain. The CDR3 is made up of 17 amino acids. In germline, CDR1 is LNHDA, CDR2 SQIVND (reference sequence). Trimming cost V 1 base and J 0 bases, with 10 bases left between them. CDR3 sequence reads: CASSIVAPGSGANVLTF. DNA for the CDR3: TGTGCCAGTAGTATAGTGGCACCAGGCTCTGGGGCCAACGTCCTGACTTTC.

This chain uses TRBV13 with TRBJ1-1, with TRBD1 matching over 7 bases. Germline loops: CDR1 PRHDT, CDR2 FYEKMQ (reference sequence). The CDR3 totals 14 residues. The ends lost 0 bases at V and 7 bases at J; junction bases unmatched: 5. The CDR3 region has the DNA TGTGCCAGCAGCTTAGGGAAGGGGGCGGATGAAGCTTTCTTT. It codes for CASSLGKGADEAFF. Full variable domain (missing parts from reference TRBV13 and TRBJ1-1): AAGVIQSPRHLIKEKRETATLKCYPIPRHDTVYWYQQGPGQDPQFLISFYEKMQSDKGSIPDRFSAQQFSDYHSELNMSSLELGDSALYFCASSLGKGADEAFFGQGTRLTVV.